The next 32 T cell receptor beta chains were all read from a single sample in a study of blood T cell repertoires in COVID-19 (TCRdb year 2020). Libraries were prepared through the immunoSEQ multiplex PCR assay. What TCRdb holds here is the immuneACCESS table cut down to in-frame rearrangements. Part of the clones is not present; checked against another copy, under half of the missing clones reflect an unresolved V gene, and the others are unexplained. In this sample the table shows 300,000 or so clones, around 86% of which occur a single time. The ten biggest clones cover 1% of the sample. The sample comprised peripheral blood. The receptor set was obtained from a man aged 50 to 60 with active or convalescent COVID-19.

This rearrangement joins TRBV6-1 to TRBJ1-3; 7 bases map to TRBD1. V gave up 1 base and J gave up 2 bases; unmatched junction bases: 5. This CDR3 has 16 residues. Germline V gene lookup returns CDR1 MNHNS and CDR2 SASEGT. The DNA for the CDR3 is TGTGCCAGCAGTGAAGAAGAGGGGGCGGCTGGAAACACCATATATTTT. It yields the protein CASSEEEGAAGNTIYF.

The chain uses TRBV28 and TRBJ1-2, with 8 bases identical to TRBD1. The CDR3 spans 13 residues. CDR1 and CDR2 (germline): MDHEN, SYDVKM. After removal of 6 bases from V and 9 bases from J, the junction contained 9 bases not matched to a gene. CDR3 coding DNA: TGTGCCAGCAGCCCAGGACAGGGCGGTAGCTACACCTTC. It translates to CASSPGQGGSYTF.

This chain connects TRBV4-3 to TRBJ1-6; 10 bases match TRBD1. The V segment lost 3 bases and the J segment 2 bases; nucleotides outside the gene matches: 1. Germline V CDR1 and CDR2: LGHNA, YSLEER. The CDR3 is 16 amino acids. The CDR3 DNA sequence: TGCGCCAGCAGCCAGGGACAGGGGACCTATAATTCACCCCTCCACTTT. It yields the protein CASSQGQGTYNSPLHF.

The chain joins TRBV18 to TRBJ2-7, with 11 bases identical to TRBD1. The germline CDR1 and CDR2 sequences are KGHSH and LQKENI. Unmatched junction bases numbered 6, after V lost 6 bases and J lost 5 bases. The CDR3 is made up of 14 amino acids. CDR3 sequence: CASSSGQGADEQYF. The DNA for the CDR3 is TGTGCCAGCTCTTCCGGACAGGGGGCCGACGAGCAGTACTTC.

The table lists this clone with a few counts. The chain recombines TRBV9 with TRBJ1-3, with 9 bases matching TRBD1. The CDR3 sequence is 15 residues long. Unmatched junction bases numbered 5, after V lost 6 bases and J lost 1 base. The germline V gene has CDR1 SGDLS and CDR2 YYNGEE. The CDR3 here is CASTAQGASGNTIYF. In DNA form, the CDR3 reads TGTGCCAGCACCGCACAGGGGGCTTCTGGAAACACCATATATTTT.

The genes are TRBV5-1 and TRBJ1-6, with D possibly matching TRBD1 (6 bases). The CDR3 has 14 residues. Looked up from germline, CDR1 is SGHRS and CDR2 is YFSETQ. V was cut by 8 bases and J by 7 bases, with 16 bases left in between. For the CDR3, the DNA is TGCGCCAGTCACCAGGACAGAATCAATTCACCCCTCCACTTT. Amino acids: CASHQDRINSPLHF.

The rearrangement uses TRBV6-6 and TRBJ2-7; TRBD1 agrees at 7 bases. The length of the CDR3 is 13 residues. CDR1 is MNHNY, CDR2 SVGAGI, per germline (reference sequence). Trimming removed 8 bases from V and 4 bases from J; junction bases left unmatched: 8. CDR3: CASRSAGGYEQYF. CDR3 sequence (DNA): TGTGCCAGCCGGTCGGCAGGGGGTTACGAGCAGTACTTC.

This clone was counted only a few times. The chain carries TRBV28 and TRBJ1-5, with a possible D match to TRBD1 (6 bases). Germline loops: CDR1 MDHEN, CDR2 SYDVKM. This CDR3 spans 15 amino acids. Trimming left V 6 bases short and J 5 bases short, with 17 bases between. This chain's CDR3 is CASRGGVGGYQPQHF. The CDR3 coding sequence is TGTGCCAGCAGGGGAGGGGTCGGGGGCTATCAGCCCCAGCATTTT.

V gene TRBV29-1 combines with J gene TRBJ1-1; 10 nucleotides line up with TRBD1. Germline CDR1 is SQVTM and CDR2 is ANQGSEA. The CDR3 totals 15 residues. Unmatched junction bases numbered 10, after V lost 7 bases and J lost 2 bases. CDR3 protein: CSAIGQGGINTEAFF. CDR3 nucleotide sequence: TGCAGCGCTATCGGACAGGGGGGAATCAACACTGAAGCTTTCTTT.

The J gene is TRBJ1-1, the V gene TRBV19; D is possibly TRBD1 (5 bases). Between the trimmed V and J ends, which lost 3 bases and 6 bases, there was a span of 5 bases. This CDR3 has 11 residues. CDR1 is LNHDA and CDR2 is SQIVND in the germline V gene (reference sequence). The CDR3 DNA reads TGTGCCAGTAGTATCAGGGCTGAAGCTTTCTTT. It codes for CASSIRAEAFF.

This clone was recorded only once. CDR3 amino acids: CAITSQGMGFGEQYF. The CDR3 bases are TGTGCCATCACCTCTCAGGGGATGGGGTTCGGCGAGCAGTACTTC. The chain is built from TRBV10-3 and TRBJ2-7, with D perhaps TRBD1 (6 bases). CDR1 is ENHRY and CDR2 is SYGVKD in the germline V gene. Trimming took 7 bases from V and 6 from J, leaving 22 bases between them. The CDR3 spans 15 residues.

The chain couples TRBV14 to TRBJ1-2; no clear D gene. CDR1 is SGHDN and CDR2 is FVKESK in the germline V gene. The CDR3 runs to 13 residues. The ends were cut back, 7 bases at V and 2 bases at J, with 11 bases in the middle. CDR3 sequence: CASTPGYNYGYTF. Written as DNA, the CDR3 is TGTGCCAGCACCCCGGGGTACAACTATGGCTACACCTTC. Full variable domain (rest looked up from reference TRBV14 and TRBJ1-2): EAGVTQFPSHSVIEKGQTVTLRCDPISGHDNLYWYRRVMGKEIKFLLHFVKESKQDESGMPNNRFLAERTGGTYSTLKVQPAELEDSGVYFCASTPGYNYGYTFGSGTRLTVV.

The chain links TRBV30 to TRBJ2-3; D is perhaps TRBD1 (5 bases). Germline-derived CDR1 and CDR2 are GTSNPN and SVGIG (reference sequence). The V gene lost 5 bases and the J gene lost 2 bases, with 11 bases spanning the gap. The CDR3 is made up of 13 amino acids. Here the CDR3 reads CAWAETATDTQYF. The CDR3 bases are TGTGCCTGGGCAGAGACAGCCACAGATACGCAGTATTTT.

This sequence joins TRBV9 and TRBJ2-2; the match to TRBD2 covers 14 bases. The CDR3 covers 18 residues. J was trimmed by 4 bases and V by 0 bases; bases with no gene match: 5. Germline CDR1 and CDR2: SGDLS and YYNGEE. The CDR3: CASSVVGTSGSGTGELFF. CDR3 DNA sequence: TGTGCCAGCAGCGTAGTGGGGACTAGCGGGAGTGGCACCGGGGAGCTGTTTTTT.

The chain employs TRBV3-1 (or the pseudogene TRBV3-2) and TRBJ1-2, with D possibly matching TRBD1 (6 bases). The V gene lost 4 bases and the J gene lost 5 bases, with 17 bases spanning the gap. The CDR3 has 15 residues. The germline V gene has CDR1 LGHDT and CDR2 YNNKEL (reference sequence). CDR3 residues: CASSPLGRGAYGYTF. As DNA, the CDR3 is TGTGCCAGCAGCCCGCTTGGTCGGGGGGCATATGGCTACACCTTC.

J is TRBJ2-5 and V is TRBV24-1; D may be TRBD1 (7 bases). This CDR3 comprises 17 residues. V was shortened by 3 bases and J by 3 bases, with 19 bases between the two germline ends. Germline assignment: CDR1 KGHDR and CDR2 SFDVKD. The CDR3 nucleotides are TGTGCCACCAGTGATCCCGGCGGGACAGCGGAGGAAGAGACCCAGTACTTC. Translation: CATSDPGGTAEEETQYF.

The rearrangement uses TRBV9 and TRBJ1-2, with a weak D call TRBD1 (5 bases). CDR3 length: 14 residues. Between the trimmed V and J ends, which lost 4 bases and 5 bases, there was a span of 15 bases. CDR1 SGDLS and CDR2 YYNGEE come from the germline V gene. In DNA form, the CDR3 reads TGTGCCAGCAGCCCCGATCGGGGGGTTTATGGCTACACCTTC. Translation gives CASSPDRGVYGYTF. The full variable domain, with the rest looked up from reference TRBV9 and TRBJ1-2, is DSGVTQTPKHLITATGQRVTLRCSPRSGDLSVYWYQQSLDQGLQFLIQYYNGEERAKGNILERFSAQQFPDLHSELNLSSLELGDSALYFCASSPDRGVYGYTFGSGTRLTVV.

This clone was seen only a few times. This sequence joins TRBV11-2 and TRBJ1-2, with 9 bases identical to TRBD1. The J segment lost 8 bases and the V segment lost 1 base, leaving 5 bases of the junction unmatched. CDR3 length equals 14 residues. Germline V gene lookup returns CDR1 SGHAT and CDR2 FQNNGV. CDR3 protein: CASSLVGQGYGYTF. Written as DNA, the CDR3 is TGTGCCAGCAGCTTAGTGGGACAGGGTTACGGCTACACCTTC. Based on the CDR3 plus reference TRBV11-2 and TRBJ1-2, the full variable domain is EAGVAQSPRYKIIEKRQSVAFWCNPISGHATLYWYQQILGQGPKLLIQFQNNGVVDDSQLPKDRFSAERLKGVDSTLKIQPAKLEDSAVYLCASSLVGQGYGYTFGSGTRLTVV.

The chain is built from TRBV24-1 and TRBJ2-1, with D possibly matching TRBD1 (6 bases). Trimming left V 7 bases short and J 5 bases short, with 11 bases between. This CDR3 spans 13 amino acids. CDR1 is KGHDR, CDR2 SFDVKD, per germline. The CDR3 region is CATRDRQDNEQFF. In nucleotides, the CDR3 is TGTGCCACCAGAGACAGACAGGACAATGAGCAGTTCTTC.

This chain links TRBV4-3 with TRBJ2-3, with 9 nucleotides matching TRBD1. This CDR3 has 15 amino acids. Germline V gene sequence: CDR1 LGHNA, CDR2 YSLEER. With 2 bases clipped from V and 5 bases from J, the junction kept 5 bases outside the gene matches. The DNA for the CDR3 is TGCGCCAGCAGCCAACCAGGACAGGGGTTAGATACGCAGTATTTT. This translates into CASSQPGQGLDTQYF.

The genes are TRBV27 and TRBJ1-2; 11 bases align to TRBD1. V gave up 5 bases and J gave up 0 bases; unmatched junction bases: 5. The CDR3 has 16 residues. Looked up from germline, CDR1 is MNHEY and CDR2 is SMNVEV (reference sequence). CDR3 amino acids: CASSMGTGGANYGYTF. CDR3 coding DNA: TGTGCCAGCAGTATGGGGACAGGGGGAGCTAACTATGGCTACACCTTC.

V usage is TRBV19 and J usage is TRBJ1-1, with 7 bases matching TRBD1. The CDR3 contains 14 residues. Germline values: CDR1 LNHDA, CDR2 SQIVND (reference sequence). V was clipped by 4 bases and J by 4 bases; unmatched bases: 6. The CDR3 region has the DNA TGTGCCAGTAGTAAGCCCCCAGGGGGCACTGAAGCTTTCTTT. This gives the protein CASSKPPGGTEAFF.

V is TRBV5-1 and J is TRBJ2-5; 14 bases match TRBD2. Germline V gene sequence: CDR1 SGHRS, CDR2 YFSETQ. Unmatched junction bases numbered 8, after V lost 2 bases and J lost 5 bases. This CDR3 is 17 amino acids long. CDR3 DNA sequence: TGCGCCAGCAGCTTACCCCGACTAGCGGGAGGGGGCGAGACCCAGTACTTC. It is translated as CASSLPRLAGGGETQYF.

The chain recombines TRBV9 with TRBJ1-1, with a possible D match to TRBD1 (5 bases). Trimming left V 0 bases short and J 0 bases short, with 9 bases between. The CDR3 covers 15 residues. Per the germline V gene, CDR1 is SGDLS and CDR2 is YYNGEE. This chain's CDR3 is CASSVEPGMNTEAFF. The CDR3 bases are TGTGCCAGCAGCGTAGAGCCAGGGATGAACACTGAAGCTTTCTTT. Together with reference TRBV9 and TRBJ1-1, the CDR3 gives the full variable domain: DSGVTQTPKHLITATGQRVTLRCSPRSGDLSVYWYQQSLDQGLQFLIQYYNGEERAKGNILERFSAQQFPDLHSELNLSSLELGDSALYFCASSVEPGMNTEAFFGQGTRLTVV.

Comments on this clone: Germline is not matched at one junction end, which may reflect a read error. The chain is built from TRBV2 and TRBJ2-1; TRBD2 agrees at 11 bases. This CDR3 comprises 14 residues. Germline V gene lookup returns CDR1 SNHLY and CDR2 FYNNEI. Here the CDR3 reads CVSSGTSGHNEQFF. Written as DNA, the CDR3 is TGTGTCAGCAGTGGGACTAGCGGCCACAATGAGCAGTTCTTC. The full variable domain, in which reference TRBV2 and TRBJ2-1 provide the parts outside the CDR3, is EPEVTQTPSHQVTQMGQEVILRCVPISNHLYFYWYRQILGQKVEFLVSFYNNEISEKSEIFDDQFSVERPDGSNFTLKIRSTKLEDSAMYFCVSSGTSGHNEQFFGPGTRLTVL.

This chain links TRBV19 with TRBJ1-5; D gene uncertain. This CDR3 has 13 residues. V dropped 5 bases and J dropped 7 bases, with 12 bases sitting between them. Germline loops: CDR1 LNHDA, CDR2 SQIVND (reference sequence). The DNA for the CDR3 is TGTGCCAGTAGTGAGCTGAGATCGCAGCCCCAGCATTTT. It is translated as CASSELRSQPQHF. The full variable domain, in which reference TRBV19 and TRBJ1-5 provide the parts outside the CDR3, is DGGITQSPKYLFRKEGQNVTLSCEQNLNHDAMYWYRQDPGQGLRLIYYSQIVNDFQKGDIAEGYSVSREKKESFPLTVTSAQKNPTAFYLCASSELRSQPQHFGDGTRLSIL.

This rearrangement joins TRBV18 to TRBJ2-5; 10 bases map to TRBD1. CDR3 length: 14 residues. Trimming at V came to 1 base and at J to 5 bases, leaving 1 base not matched to a gene. Per germline, CDR1 KGHSH and CDR2 LQKENI. The CDR3 spells CASSPLDRGETQYF. The CDR3 DNA is TGTGCCAGCTCACCACTGGACAGGGGGGAGACCCAGTACTTC.

The rearrangement joins TRBV7-9 to TRBJ2-7, with 7 positions matching TRBD1. V trimming: 1 base; J trimming: 7 bases; junction bases outside the gene matches: 7. The CDR3 has 14 amino acids. Germline loops: CDR1 SEHNR, CDR2 FQNEAQ (reference sequence). For the CDR3, the DNA is TGTGCCAGCAGCTTAGTACAGGGGCCGGGGGAGCAGTACTTC. The encoded protein is CASSLVQGPGEQYF.

The rearrangement joins TRBV5-1 to TRBJ2-3, with 13 bases that match TRBD2. This CDR3 comprises 17 residues. Germline values: CDR1 SGHRS, CDR2 YFSETQ. J lost 1 base, V lost 5 bases, and 7 bases had no gene match. DNA of the CDR3: TGCGCCAGCAGTGTGTCCGGGACTAGCGGGGGCACAGATACGCAGTATTTT. Its translation is CASSVSGTSGGTDTQYF.

CDR3 protein: CASSLRRVEVAKNIQYF. CDR3 in DNA: TGTGCCAGCAGCTTGCGCCGGGTCGAGGTGGCCAAAAACATTCAGTACTTC. The chain uses TRBV5-5 and TRBJ2-4; D call uncertain. The CDR3 runs to 17 residues. Germline values: CDR1 SGHKS, CDR2 YYEKEE (reference sequence). Trimming pared 1 base from V and 1 base from J, leaving 15 bases between.

This chain joins TRBV10-1 and TRBJ1-2, with a possible D match to TRBD1 (5 bases). Trimming left V 7 bases short and J 1 base short, with 7 bases between. The CDR3 is 12 amino acids. Germline V gene lookup returns CDR1 WNHNN and CDR2 SYGVQD (reference sequence). CDR3 in DNA: TGCGCCAGCACAAGGGGTAACTATGGCTACACCTTC. It codes for CASTRGNYGYTF.

The J gene is TRBJ1-6, the V gene TRBV5-3; possibly TRBD1 for D (6 bases). TRBV5-3 is labeled an ORF, and its function is uncertain. The CDR3 sequence is 15 residues long. Trimming took off 4 bases at V and 5 bases at J, with 13 bases between the two ends. CDR3 region: CARSNHRDNNSPLHF. CDR3 sequence (DNA): TGTGCCAGAAGCAACCACCGGGACAATAATTCACCCCTCCACTTT.